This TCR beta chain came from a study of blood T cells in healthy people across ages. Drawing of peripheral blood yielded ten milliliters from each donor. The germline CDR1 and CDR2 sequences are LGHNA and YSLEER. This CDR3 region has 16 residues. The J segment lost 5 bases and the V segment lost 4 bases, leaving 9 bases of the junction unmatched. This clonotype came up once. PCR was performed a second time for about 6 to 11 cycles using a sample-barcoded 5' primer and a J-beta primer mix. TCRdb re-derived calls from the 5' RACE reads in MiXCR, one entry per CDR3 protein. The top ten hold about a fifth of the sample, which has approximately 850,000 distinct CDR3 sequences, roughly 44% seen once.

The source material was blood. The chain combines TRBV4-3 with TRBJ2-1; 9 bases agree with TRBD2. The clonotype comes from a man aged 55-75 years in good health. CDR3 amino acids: CASSLYAAGGNNEQFF. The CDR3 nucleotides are TGCGCCAGCAGCCTGTATGCGGCGGGGGGGAACAATGAGCAGTTCTTC.